A single sample gave rise to the 23 T cell receptor beta chains below, sequenced in a study of T cell responses to AZD1222 COVID-19 vaccine. Here immunoSEQ multiplex PCR was the method, and the copy in TCRdb shows in-frame clones only, minus some. The table lists about 130,000 clones, about 90% of them singletons. Sequencing used peripheral blood, obtained on day 0 of AZD1222 vaccination. These TCRs come from an adult in good health.

The CDR3 DNA reads TGTGCCACCAAGTCGACGGGACAGGGGAAAACCATGAACACTGAAGCTTTCTTT. Translating it yields CATKSTGQGKTMNTEAFF. This chain links TRBV15 with TRBJ1-1, with 10 positions matching TRBD1. The germline gives CDR1 LNHNV, CDR2 YYDKDF (reference sequence). J lost 0 bases, V lost 7 bases, and 14 bases had no gene match. This CDR3 has 18 amino acids.

This sequence joins TRBV30 and TRBJ1-2; no reliable D call. Looked up from germline, CDR1 is GTSNPN and CDR2 is SVGIG (reference sequence). This CDR3 spans 13 amino acids. V lost 4 bases, J lost 4 bases, and 13 bases lay in between. CDR3 protein: CAWTPEPLYGYTF. For the CDR3, the DNA is TGTGCCTGGACCCCCGAACCCCTCTATGGCTACACCTTC.

The V call is TRBV27, the J call TRBJ2-7; TRBD2 matches 8 bases. V shed 1 base and J 6 bases; nucleotides not matched to a gene: 5. CDR3 length: 14 amino acids. Germline lookup yields CDR1 MNHEY and CDR2 SMNVEV (reference sequence). As DNA, the CDR3 is TGTGCCAGCAGTTTATACGGGGGGGGCGGCGAGCAGTACTTC. This translates into CASSLYGGGGEQYF.

The chain uses TRBV2 and TRBJ2-2; TRBD2 matches 8 bases. The CDR3 is made up of 15 amino acids. The V segment lost 4 bases and the J segment 5 bases; nucleotides outside the gene matches: 6. The germline CDR1 and CDR2 sequences are SNHLY and FYNNEI. The CDR3 region is CASSGGLAGTGELFF. CDR3 in DNA: TGTGCCAGCAGTGGGGGGCTAGCGGGTACCGGGGAGCTGTTTTTT.

This clone occurred once. The rearrangement joins TRBV6-2 or TRBV6-3 to TRBJ2-7; D not resolved. Germline CDR1 reads MNHEY; CDR2 reads SVGEGT. The germline V and J ends were trimmed by 2 bases and 3 bases, with 2 bases remaining between them. The CDR3 has 11 amino acids. CDR3 in amino acids: CASSYHYEQYF. Here the CDR3 DNA reads TGTGCCAGCAGTTACCACTACGAGCAGTACTTC.

The chain employs TRBV20-1 and TRBJ1-5; perhaps TRBD1 as D (6 bases). Trimming took off 5 bases at V and 4 bases at J, with 6 bases between the two ends. Looked up from germline, CDR1 is DFQATT and CDR2 is SNEGSKA (reference sequence). CDR3 length: 11 amino acids. As DNA, the CDR3 is TGCAGTGCTGGGACAAATCAGCCCCAGCATTTT. Translating gives CSAGTNQPQHF.

This clone was seen only a few times. The CDR3 DNA sequence: TGTGCCAGTAGCGCCAGGTCCATCCTGTTTTTT. Translation gives CASSARSILFF. The gene calls are TRBV19 and TRBJ2-2; no definite D call. Germline assignment: CDR1 LNHDA and CDR2 SQIVND (reference sequence). The CDR3 has 11 amino acids. V gave up 6 bases and J gave up 14 bases, with 13 bases separating them.

The chain links TRBV6-2 or TRBV6-3 to TRBJ2-3; 7 nucleotides align to TRBD2. Germline CDR1 is MNHEY and CDR2 is SVGEGT. Losses at the gene ends were 10 bases for V and 2 bases for J; bases not matched to a gene: 12. This CDR3 is 15 amino acids long. The CDR3 region is CATSFPSGFTDTQYF. The CDR3 nucleotides are TGTGCCACCAGCTTCCCTAGCGGATTCACAGATACGCAGTATTTT.

This chain joins TRBV7-3 and TRBJ2-7; tentatively, D is TRBD2 (5 bases). This CDR3 comprises 12 residues. Germline V gene lookup returns CDR1 SGHTA and CDR2 FQGTGA. Trimming pared 6 bases from V and 7 bases from J, leaving 13 bases between. CDR3 DNA: TGTGCCAGCAGTTTCGAACCGGGGGAGCAGTACTTC. It specifies CASSFEPGEQYF.

The chain couples TRBV6-5 to TRBJ1-5; no firm D call. Germline V gene lookup returns CDR1 MNHEY and CDR2 SVGAGI. V was pared by 6 bases and J by 5 bases, with 11 bases between. There are 13 residues in the CDR3. The CDR3 DNA follows: TGTGCCAGCAGCCCCTTCAGTTATCAGCCCCAGCATTTT. Protein product: CASSPFSYQPQHF.

This clone was seen only once. At the DNA level, this CDR3 is encoded by other sequences in the same sample as well. This chain links TRBV18 with TRBJ2-7, with a weak D call TRBD2 (5 bases). Per the germline V gene, CDR1 is KGHSH and CDR2 is LQKENI. This CDR3 comprises 12 residues. Trimming pared 2 bases from V and 4 bases from J, leaving 6 bases between. The CDR3 here is CASSPGGYEQYF. CDR3 DNA: TGTGCCAGCTCACCAGGCGGGTACGAGCAGTACTTC.

Only one count was recorded for this clone. The J gene is TRBJ1-3, the V gene TRBV6-1; D gene ambiguous. Looked up from germline, CDR1 is MNHNS and CDR2 is SASEGT. The CDR3 loop spans 18 amino acids. The V gene lost 0 bases and the J gene lost 0 bases, with 15 bases spanning the gap. CDR3 in amino acids: CASSEATQQGRSGNTIYF. The CDR3 nucleotides read TGTGCCAGCAGTGAAGCTACCCAACAAGGTCGCTCTGGAAACACCATATATTTT.

V usage is TRBV7-2 and J usage is TRBJ2-1; 7 bases line up with TRBD2. The V segment lost 4 bases and the J segment 13 bases; nucleotides outside the gene matches: 10. Germline V gene lookup returns CDR1 SGHTA and CDR2 FQGNSA. This CDR3 contains 13 residues. For the CDR3, the DNA is TGTGCCAGCAGCTCCCCCCCAGCGGGGCTACAGTTCTTC. It yields the protein CASSSPPAGLQFF.

CDR3: CASSRRWTGSGNTIYF. In nucleotides, the CDR3 is TGTGCCAGCAGTCGACGCTGGACAGGGTCCGGAAACACCATATATTTT. The chain links TRBV6-6 to TRBJ1-3; TRBD1 agrees at 8 bases. The CDR3 has 16 residues. V shed 5 bases and J 4 bases; nucleotides not matched to a gene: 10. Germline-derived CDR1 and CDR2 are MNHNY and SVGAGI (reference sequence).

Note on this clone: At one of its ends the junction is not consistent with the germline gene, which may arise from a read error. This chain connects TRBV6-5 to TRBJ1-6, with TRBD1 matching over 8 bases. Germline values: CDR1 MNHEY, CDR2 SVGAGI. The CDR3 has 15 residues. The CDR3 protein is CASRQNRGYSSPLHF. CDR3 DNA sequence: TGTGCCAGCAGACAGAACAGGGGGTATAGTTCACCCCTCCACTTT.

This clone was seen a single time. V usage is TRBV10-3 and J usage is TRBJ2-7; unclear D gene. This CDR3 is 14 amino acids long. The V and J ends lost 2 bases and 4 bases respectively, with 12 bases between them. Germline V gene sequence: CDR1 ENHRY, CDR2 SYGVKD. CDR3 DNA sequence: TGTGCCATCAGTGAGGCTGCGGACGGTTACGAGCAGTACTTC. Amino acid sequence: CAISEAADGYEQYF.

This chain links TRBV30 with TRBJ1-2; a possible D gene is TRBD1 (5 bases). Trimming left V 3 bases short and J 5 bases short, with 13 bases between. Germline V CDR1 and CDR2: GTSNPN, SVGIG (reference sequence). CDR3 length equals 13 residues. The CDR3 coding sequence is TGTGCCTGGAGCCTCGAGGGGAGGTATGGCTACACCTTC. It specifies CAWSLEGRYGYTF.

This clone was counted a single time. V is TRBV7-9 and J is TRBJ2-7; D could derive from TRBD1 or TRBD2 (5 bases each). V lost 5 bases to trimming and J lost 5 bases, with 16 bases between them. Germline V gene lookup returns CDR1 SEHNR and CDR2 FQNEAQ (reference sequence). The CDR3 runs to 14 residues. CDR3: CASSPGTPVNEQYF. As DNA, the CDR3 is TGTGCCAGCAGCCCCGGGACCCCAGTCAACGAGCAGTACTTC.

The rearrangement joins TRBV30 to TRBJ2-7; no clear D. Trimming left V 3 bases short and J 6 bases short, with 12 bases between. Germline V CDR1 and CDR2: GTSNPN, SVGIG (reference sequence). The CDR3 is 12 amino acids. CDR3: CAWSQKGFEQYF. CDR3 coding DNA: TGTGCCTGGAGCCAAAAGGGTTTCGAGCAGTACTTC.

This chain uses TRBV7-2 with TRBJ1-1; D not resolved. V lost 5 bases, J lost 1 base, and 5 bases lay in between. The CDR3 has 12 residues. Germline V gene sequence: CDR1 SGHTA, CDR2 FQGNSA. The CDR3, as DNA: TGTGCCAGCAGCGACCCGAACACTGAAGCTTTCTTT. Translation: CASSDPNTEAFF.

The V gene is TRBV6-5, the J gene TRBJ1-1; no clear D. The CDR3 loop spans 13 amino acids. Germline V gives CDR1 MNHEY, CDR2 SVGAGI. V was shortened by 7 bases and J by 0 bases, with 9 bases between the two germline ends. CDR3: CASNGVVNTEAFF. In DNA, the CDR3 is TGTGCCAGCAATGGAGTTGTGAACACTGAAGCTTTCTTT.

V gene TRBV19 combines with J gene TRBJ1-4; no firm D call. V lost 1 base and J 0 bases, leaving 12 bases between the germline ends. Germline values: CDR1 LNHDA, CDR2 SQIVND (reference sequence). CDR3 length equals 17 residues. The CDR3, as DNA: TGTGCCAGTAGTATAGGGGGAGCGGGGACAACTAATGAAAAACTGTTTTTT. It is translated as CASSIGGAGTTNEKLFF.

The CDR3 is CASSEFRAVTNTDTQYF. The CDR3 coding sequence is TGTGCCAGCAGTGAATTCAGGGCTGTAACTAACACAGATACGCAGTATTTT. The chain is built from TRBV6-1 and TRBJ2-3, with a tentative D call TRBD1 (5 bases). Germline lookup yields CDR1 MNHNS and CDR2 SASEGT. Trimming took 2 bases from V and 2 from J, leaving 17 bases between them. The CDR3 has 17 residues.